This T cell receptor beta chain was documented in a study of human T cells and chemical hapten exposure. Study information: Sensitization applied 2% DPC to approximately 2 cm by approximately 2 cm of upper inner arm skin. Patches that contained 0.01% DPC were applied to the upper back and read at 6 days.

Time point: pre-sensitization, week 0. The treatment denotes: therapeutic diphenylcyclopropenone sensitization with weekly scalp DPC. Unfractionated whole blood was the source of the extracted total RNA. Prior to application of each patch test, blood was drawn. People who gave samples had alopecia, were 18 to 70 years old, and were suitable for DPC. Trimming took 3 bases from V and 9 from J, leaving 15 bases between them. There are 14 residues in the CDR3. CDR1 is SGHTA, CDR2 FQGNSA, per germline. TCRdb re-derived calls from the RACE reads in MiXCR, one entry per CDR3 protein. The sample includes approximately 50,000 distinct CDR3 sequences, roughly 10% seen only once; the top ten take about 9.6%.

This clonotype originated in a woman in her twenties or thirties with alopecia areata. Some clones in this sample may be carry-over from other donors' samples. Sequences were derived from whole blood, sampled in connection with sensitization to the hapten diphenylcyclopropenone (DPC). The chain couples TRBV7-2 to TRBJ2-1, with D maybe TRBD1 (5 bases). CDR3 loop: CASSFARVNGEQFF. The CDR3 nucleotides are TGTGCCAGCAGCTTCGCCAGGGTCAACGGTGAGCAGTTCTTC.